This note documents a single TCR beta chain sequence. Per the original data handling: Estimated nucleated cell counts came from reference gene primer amplification. The repertoire was sequenced with immunoSEQ multiplex PCR; TCRdb's copy has only in-frame clones and lacks some. The V and J calls and clone size come from that table; D and trimming were worked out from the DNA. The table has 90,000 to 120,000 clones, more than 70% seen once; the top ten hold around 6.5%. This record comes from a study of blood T cell repertoires in COVID-19. Study-level background: Whether acute or convalescent, the COVID-19 samples came from the United States, Italy and Spain. The analysed material was cDNA or gDNA that came from T cells, B-cell-depleted T cells, or PBMCs.

Germline V gene data show CDR1 as LNHDA and CDR2 as SQIVND (reference sequence). The CDR3 is 18 residues long. J lost 7 bases, V lost 5 bases, and 13 bases had no gene match. J is TRBJ2-2 and V is TRBV19, with 13 bases aligning to TRBD2. The TCR sequence derives from a man in his fifties with active or convalescent COVID-19. The sample comprised peripheral blood. CDR3 in amino acids: CASSPRTSGSHRGGELFF. CDR3 DNA: TGTGCCAGTAGTCCCCGGACTAGCGGGAGCCACCGGGGCGGGGAGCTGTTTTTT.